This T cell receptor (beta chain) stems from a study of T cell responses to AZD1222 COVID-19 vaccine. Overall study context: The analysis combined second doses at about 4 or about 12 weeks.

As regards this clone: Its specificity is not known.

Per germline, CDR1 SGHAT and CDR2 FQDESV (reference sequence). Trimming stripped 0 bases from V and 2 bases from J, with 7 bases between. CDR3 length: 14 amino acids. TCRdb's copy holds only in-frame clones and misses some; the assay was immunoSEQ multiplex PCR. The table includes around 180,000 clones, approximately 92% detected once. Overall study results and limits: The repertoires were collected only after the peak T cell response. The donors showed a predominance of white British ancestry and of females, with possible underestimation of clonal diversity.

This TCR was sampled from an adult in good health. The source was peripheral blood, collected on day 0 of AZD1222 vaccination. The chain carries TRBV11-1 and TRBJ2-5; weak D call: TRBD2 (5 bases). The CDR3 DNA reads TGTGCCAGCAGCTTAGCGTCGGGGCAAGAGACCCAGTACTTC. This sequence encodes CASSLASGQETQYF. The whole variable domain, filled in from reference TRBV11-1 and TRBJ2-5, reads EAEVAQSPRYKITEKSQAVAFWCDPISGHATLYWYRQILGQGPELLVQFQDESVVDDSQLPKDRFSAERLKGVDSTLKIQPAELGDSAMYLCASSLASGQETQYFGPGTRLLVL.